This entry lists 28 T cell receptor beta chains sequenced from one sample in a study of shared clonotypes between healthy human individuals. The protocol was immunoSEQ multiplex PCR, while the TCRdb copy is restricted to in-frame clones and leaves out a portion. The sample includes under 2,500,000 clones, approximately 96% of them seen just once. The sequencing input was naive CD4+ T cells sorted from blood. Subset of the sample: CD45RA+ positively selected. These receptors originate from a man aged 18 to 29 in good health.

The rearrangement uses TRBV5-1 and TRBJ2-2; 8 positions agree with TRBD2. Germline trimming cut 4 bases from V and 7 bases from J; bases unmatched to any gene: 12. The CDR3 sequence is 16 residues long. CDR1 and CDR2 (germline): SGHRS, YFSETQ. CDR3 protein: CASSPLSGLVNGELFF. CDR3 bases: TGCGCCAGCAGCCCACTCTCGGGACTAGTAAACGGGGAGCTGTTTTTT.

The V and J genes are TRBV5-1 and TRBJ2-3; no reliable D call. Germline V CDR1 and CDR2: SGHRS, YFSETQ. V dropped 6 bases and J dropped 1 base, with 9 bases sitting between them. This CDR3 comprises 13 residues. The CDR3 here is CASTPRGTDTQYF. The CDR3 coding sequence is TGCGCCAGCACCCCTAGGGGCACAGATACGCAGTATTTT.

CDR3: CASSYGDRARGYTF. CDR3 sequence (DNA): TGTGCCAGCAGTTACGGCGACAGGGCTCGTGGCTACACCTTC. This chain links TRBV6-5 with TRBJ1-2; TRBD1 matches 7 bases. The V gene end was trimmed by 2 bases and the J gene end by 7 bases; junction bases not matched to a gene: 7. Per the germline V gene, CDR1 is MNHEY and CDR2 is SVGAGI. This CDR3 is built from 14 residues.

The chain recombines TRBV2 with TRBJ2-4; D tentatively reads TRBD1 or TRBD2 (6 bases each). The CDR3 has 12 residues. Germline values: CDR1 SNHLY, CDR2 FYNNEI. Deletions cut 11 bases from V and 9 bases from J, with 17 bases between. CDR3: CALRREGGIQYF. Written as DNA, the CDR3 is TGTGCCTTGCGCCGCGAGGGGGGCATTCAGTACTTC.

The chain joins TRBV28 to TRBJ1-1, with D possibly TRBD1 on 6 matching bases. The CDR3 is 16 amino acids. Deletions cut 7 bases from V and 1 base from J, with 19 bases between. Germline V gene sequence: CDR1 MDHEN, CDR2 SYDVKM. The CDR3 bases are TGTGCCAGCAAAACAAGGAGCAGGGGACAGAACACTGAAGCTTTCTTT. It translates to CASKTRSRGQNTEAFF.

Remarks on this clone: Different DNA sequences within this sample yield the same CDR3. This chain joins TRBV5-1 and TRBJ2-7; no clear D gene. This CDR3 spans 13 amino acids. Trimming took off 1 base at V and 1 base at J, with 6 bases between the two ends. Germline V gives CDR1 SGHRS, CDR2 YFSETQ. CDR3 sequence: CASSLYSSYEQYF. The CDR3 DNA sequence: TGCGCCAGCAGCTTGTACAGTTCCTACGAGCAGTACTTC.

This clone was recorded a few times. This sample also contains other DNA sequences that code for the same CDR3. V usage is TRBV15 and J usage is TRBJ2-7; D may be TRBD1 (6 bases). The CDR3 runs 13 residues. CDR1 and CDR2 (germline): LNHNV, YYDKDF (reference sequence). Trimming pared 0 bases from V and 3 bases from J, leaving 6 bases between. CDR3 coding DNA: TGTGCCACCAGCAGAGACAGGGGCTACGAGCAGTACTTC. Translating it yields CATSRDRGYEQYF.

The rearrangement joins TRBV4-1 to TRBJ2-1, with 7 nucleotides matching TRBD2. The CDR3 extends over 18 amino acids. With 0 bases clipped from V and 6 bases from J, the junction kept 14 bases outside the gene matches. The germline gives CDR1 MGHRA, CDR2 YSYEKL. CDR3 coding DNA: TGCGCCAGCAGCCAAGAGGAATGGGCTAGCGGAGATACCAATGAGCAGTTCTTC. Residues: CASSQEEWASGDTNEQFF.

This clone has just a few counts. This chain joins TRBV2 and TRBJ2-5; 7 positions agree with TRBD1. CDR1 is SNHLY and CDR2 is FYNNEI in the germline V gene. V shed 6 bases, J shed 2 bases, and the junction held 6 bases outside the gene matches. The CDR3 sequence is 14 residues long. The CDR3 here is CASSPDRTQETQYF. The CDR3 nucleotides are TGTGCCAGCAGCCCGGACAGGACACAAGAGACCCAGTACTTC.

The chain combines TRBV19 with TRBJ2-7; 13 nucleotides align to TRBD2. This CDR3 has 16 amino acids. Germline-derived CDR1 and CDR2 are LNHDA and SQIVND (reference sequence). The trim removed 5 bases at V and 2 bases at J, leaving 6 bases unmatched. CDR3 sequence (DNA): TGTGCCAGTAGTGACCCTGGACTAGCGGGGGCCTACGAGCAGTACTTC. Protein product: CASSDPGLAGAYEQYF. Looking up the rest from reference TRBV19 and TRBJ2-7 gives the full variable domain: DGGITQSPKYLFRKEGQNVTLSCEQNLNHDAMYWYRQDPGQGLRLIYYSQIVNDFQKGDIAEGYSVSREKKESFPLTVTSAQKNPTAFYLCASSDPGLAGAYEQYFGPGTRLTVT.

V gene TRBV6-5 combines with J gene TRBJ1-2; D is uncertain. V gave up 5 bases and J gave up 4 bases, with 5 bases separating them. The CDR3 runs to 11 residues. Germline values: CDR1 MNHEY, CDR2 SVGAGI. CDR3 protein: CASSPSYGYTF. CDR3 DNA sequence: TGTGCCAGCAGTCCTTCCTATGGCTACACCTTC.

The gene calls are TRBV7-9 and TRBJ2-7; 10 nucleotides align to TRBD1. The CDR3 spans 14 residues. The germline V gene encodes CDR1 SEHNR and CDR2 FQNEAQ (reference sequence). Unmatched junction bases numbered 3, after V lost 3 bases and J lost 4 bases. CDR3 sequence reads: CASSLTGGWYEQYF. For the CDR3, the DNA is TGTGCCAGCAGCTTGACAGGGGGCTGGTACGAGCAGTACTTC.

Notes on this clone: Different DNA sequences within this sample yield the same CDR3. This chain links TRBV9 with TRBJ2-5, with D perhaps TRBD2 (6 bases). This CDR3 has 14 amino acids. V lost 4 bases and J lost 2, with 12 bases in between. CDR1 is SGDLS and CDR2 is YYNGEE in the germline V gene. In DNA form, the CDR3 reads TGTGCCAGCAGCCCCGGGACTTCTCAAGAGACCCAGTACTTC. It specifies CASSPGTSQETQYF.

The sample holds one count of this clone. This chain connects TRBV5-1 to TRBJ1-3; TRBD1 is a possible D gene (6 bases). The CDR3 length is 16 residues. The germline V gene encodes CDR1 SGHRS and CDR2 YFSETQ. V lost 2 bases and J 0 bases, leaving 12 bases between the germline ends. The CDR3 loop reads CASSLWGGLSGNTIYF. The DNA of the CDR3 is TGCGCCAGCAGCTTATGGGGGGGCCTCTCTGGAAACACCATATATTTT. The full variable domain, completed using reference TRBV5-1 and TRBJ1-3, is KAGVTQTPRYLIKTRGQQVTLSCSPISGHRSVSWYQQTPGQGLQFLFEYFSETQRNKGNFPGRFSGRQFSNSRSEMNVSTLELGDSALYLCASSLWGGLSGNTIYFGEGSWLTVV.

The chain is built from TRBV19 and TRBJ1-4; tentative D call: TRBD1 (6 bases). Trimming cost V 7 bases and J 7 bases, with 19 bases left between them. There are 15 residues in the CDR3. Germline-derived CDR1 and CDR2 are LNHDA and SQIVND (reference sequence). The CDR3 nucleotides are TGTGCCAGTACCGAAGGAACAGGGCTATCTGAAAAACTGTTTTTT. This encodes CASTEGTGLSEKLFF.

The chain is built from TRBV6-5 and TRBJ2-2; D not certain. Germline CDR1 reads MNHEY; CDR2 reads SVGAGI. This CDR3 is built from 14 residues. The V end lost 6 bases, the J end lost 0 bases, and 8 bases lay between the germline ends. The DNA of the CDR3 is TGTGCCAGCAGAGTAACCGCGAACACCGGGGAGCTGTTTTTT. Translation: CASRVTANTGELFF.

This clone was recorded only once. The V and J genes are TRBV30 and TRBJ2-1, with TRBD1 identical over 9 bases. CDR1 and CDR2 from the germline V gene are GTSNPN and SVGIG (reference sequence). This CDR3 spans 18 amino acids. J lost 0 bases, V lost 1 base, and 10 bases had no gene match. The chain's CDR3 is CAWSAGTGRGSSYNEQFF. In nucleotides, the CDR3 is TGTGCCTGGAGTGCAGGGACAGGGAGGGGTAGCTCCTACAATGAGCAGTTCTTC.

A note on this clone: Other DNA variants within this sample encode the same CDR3. The gene calls are TRBV5-1 and TRBJ2-7; possibly TRBD2 for D (5 bases). CDR3 length: 12 residues. Germline V lookup: CDR1 SGHRS, CDR2 YFSETQ. The V and J ends lost 3 bases and 3 bases respectively, with 7 bases between them. The CDR3 sequence: CASSSDYYEQYF. Written as DNA, the CDR3 is TGCGCCAGCAGCTCCGACTACTACGAGCAGTACTTC.

To note about this clone: This CDR3 is also generated by other DNA sequences in the sample. The rearrangement uses TRBV18 and TRBJ2-5, with D perhaps TRBD1 or TRBD2 (5 bases each). Trimming shortened V by 6 bases and J by 5 bases, and 10 bases separated the two germline ends. The CDR3 extends over 12 amino acids. Germline CDR1 is KGHSH and CDR2 is LQKENI. For the CDR3, the DNA is TGTGCCAGCTCTTCCGGGGCCGAGACCCAGTACTTC. Translation gives CASSSGAETQYF.

The chain combines TRBV11-2 with TRBJ2-7; no firm D call. Germline values: CDR1 SGHAT, CDR2 FQNNGV. This CDR3 has 15 residues. Trimming took 0 bases from V and 2 from J, leaving 11 bases between them. This chain's CDR3 is CASSLDALVPYEQYF. Written as DNA, the CDR3 is TGTGCCAGCAGCTTAGATGCACTCGTTCCCTACGAGCAGTACTTC.

This chain joins TRBV27 and TRBJ2-7; D is ambiguous. Germline CDR1 MNHEY, CDR2 SMNVEV (reference sequence). V gave up 4 bases and J gave up 2 bases, with 18 bases separating them. The CDR3 is 16 amino acids. CDR3 sequence (DNA): TGTGCCAGCAGTTCCACGACGGCCCCGTTCCCCTACGAGCAGTACTTC. This translates into CASSSTTAPFPYEQYF.

This rearrangement joins TRBV4-2 to TRBJ1-2; maybe TRBD1 (6 bases). Germline loops: CDR1 LGHNA, CDR2 YNFKEQ. The V and J ends lost 4 bases and 6 bases respectively, with 12 bases between them. This CDR3 comprises 13 residues. The CDR3, as DNA: TGTGCCAGCAGCCTAGGGGCAGGGGATGGCTACACCTTC. Translating gives CASSLGAGDGYTF.

V is TRBV2 and J is TRBJ1-2, with 10 bases matching TRBD1. Germline CDR1 reads SNHLY; CDR2 reads FYNNEI. This CDR3 has 14 residues. Trimming cost V 4 bases and J 9 bases; bases outside gene matches: 8. The chain's CDR3 is CASSGGQGTPRYTF. In DNA, the CDR3 is TGTGCCAGCAGTGGGGGACAGGGGACTCCCCGCTACACCTTC.

This chain uses TRBV10-1 with TRBJ2-2, with unresolved D. With 4 bases removed from V and 5 bases from J, the gap between germline ends came to 17 bases. Per the germline V gene, CDR1 is WNHNN and CDR2 is SYGVQD (reference sequence). This CDR3 comprises 16 residues. CDR3 sequence: CASSVVSGRKTGELFF. The CDR3, as DNA: TGCGCCAGCAGTGTGGTCTCGGGCAGGAAAACCGGGGAGCTGTTTTTT.

The CDR3: CAWCSGGGNEQFF. The CDR3 coding sequence is TGTGCCTGGTGTTCGGGAGGGGGAAATGAGCAGTTCTTC. The rearrangement links TRBV30 to TRBJ2-1; TRBD2 matches at 8 bases. Per germline, CDR1 GTSNPN and CDR2 SVGIG (reference sequence). The length of the CDR3 is 13 residues. Unmatched junction bases numbered 7, after V lost 5 bases and J lost 7 bases. The full variable domain, in which reference TRBV30 and TRBJ2-1 provide the parts outside the CDR3, is SQTIHQWPATLVQPVGSPLSLECTVEGTSNPNLYWYRQAAGRGLQLLFYSVGIGQISSEVPQNLSASRPQDRQFILSSKKLLLSDSGFYLCAWCSGGGNEQFFGPGTRLTVL.

The chain carries TRBV5-1 and TRBJ1-6; D is ambiguous. CDR1 and CDR2 from the germline V gene are SGHRS and YFSETQ. This CDR3 comprises 14 residues. V was pared by 0 bases and J by 8 bases, with 9 bases between. The DNA for the CDR3 is TGCGCCAGCAGCTTGGGGGGTATAGATTCACCCCTCCACTTT. As protein: CASSLGGIDSPLHF.

Regarding this clone: Other nucleotide sequences in the sample specify the same CDR3. The genes are TRBV2 and TRBJ1-1; D gene unclear. The germline V gene encodes CDR1 SNHLY and CDR2 FYNNEI. The V end lost 3 bases, the J end lost 0 bases, and 5 bases lay between the germline ends. This CDR3 contains 13 residues. CDR3 sequence (DNA): TGTGCCAGCAGTGAGGGGATGAACACTGAAGCTTTCTTT. Translation: CASSEGMNTEAFF.

The chain joins TRBV6-1 to TRBJ1-3; D is unresolved. The CDR3 covers 16 residues. Germline CDR1 and CDR2: MNHNS and SASEGT. Between the trimmed V and J ends, which lost 1 base and 0 bases, there was a span of 10 bases. CDR3 sequence reads: CASSEEARSSGNTIYF. In nucleotides, the CDR3 is TGTGCCAGCAGTGAAGAAGCCAGGAGCTCTGGAAACACCATATATTTT.